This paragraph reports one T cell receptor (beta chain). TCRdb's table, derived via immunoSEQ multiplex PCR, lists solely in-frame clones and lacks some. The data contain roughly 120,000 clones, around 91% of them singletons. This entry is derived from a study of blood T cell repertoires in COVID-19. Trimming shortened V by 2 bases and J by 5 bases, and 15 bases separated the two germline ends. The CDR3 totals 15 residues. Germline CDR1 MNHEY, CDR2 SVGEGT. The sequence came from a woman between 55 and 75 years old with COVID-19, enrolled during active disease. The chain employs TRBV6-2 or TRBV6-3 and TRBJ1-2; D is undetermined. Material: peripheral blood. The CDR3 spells CASSYPTRRRYGYTF. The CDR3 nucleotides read TGTGCCAGCAGTTACCCTACAAGGAGGAGATATGGCTACACCTTC.